This entry features one TCR beta chain sequence. The source of the sample is a study of T cells in tuberculosis. Each donor contributed 85,000 to 100,000 T cells on average, unsorted. Germline lookup yields CDR1 SGDLS and CDR2 YYNGEE. The CDR3 is made up of 14 amino acids. Trimming removed 0 bases from V and 2 bases from J, with 6 bases in between. Here immunoSEQ multiplex PCR was the method, and the copy in TCRdb shows in-frame clones only, minus some. Of tens of thousands of clones in the sample, around 97% are singletons; the top ten hold 6.2%. Material: PBMCs. This TCR was sampled from a donor aged 10 to 29 with latent tuberculosis or without tuberculosis infection. This chain joins TRBV9 and TRBJ2-1; D is ambiguous. In DNA, the CDR3 is TGTGCCAGCAGCGTAGTCTCTACCTACAATGAGCAGTTCTTC. Its translation: CASSVVSTYNEQFF.